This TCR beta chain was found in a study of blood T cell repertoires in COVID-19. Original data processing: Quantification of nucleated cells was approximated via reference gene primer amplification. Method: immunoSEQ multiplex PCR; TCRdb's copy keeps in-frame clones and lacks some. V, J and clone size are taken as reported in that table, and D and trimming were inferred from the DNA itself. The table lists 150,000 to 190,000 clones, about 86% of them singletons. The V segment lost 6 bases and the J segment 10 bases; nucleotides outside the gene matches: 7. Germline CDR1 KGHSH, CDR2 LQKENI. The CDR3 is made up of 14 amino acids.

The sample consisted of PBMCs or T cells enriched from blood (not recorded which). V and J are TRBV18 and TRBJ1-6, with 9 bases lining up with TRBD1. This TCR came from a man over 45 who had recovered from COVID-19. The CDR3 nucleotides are TGTGCCAGCTCTACAACAGGGGGCCTCTCACCCCTCCACTTT. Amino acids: CASSTTGGLSPLHF.